Each of the 25 T cell receptor beta chains below was sequenced from the same sample in a study of shared clonotypes between healthy human individuals. TCRdb's copy holds only in-frame clones and misses some; the assay was immunoSEQ multiplex PCR. The table has some 1.4 million clones, 96% seen once. Specimen: naive CD4+ T cells sorted from blood. Subset specified: CD45RA+ positively selected. The receptors were gathered from a man younger than 45 in good health.

A note on this clone: Within the sample, other DNA sequences also encode this same CDR3. The chain links TRBV28 to TRBJ2-2, with a possible D match to TRBD1 (6 bases). The V and J ends lost 6 bases and 2 bases respectively, with 16 bases between them. This CDR3 has 16 residues. Germline loops: CDR1 MDHEN, CDR2 SYDVKM. The CDR3 spells CASSSPTGLNTGELFF. The CDR3 bases are TGTGCCAGCAGCTCCCCGACAGGACTTAACACCGGGGAGCTGTTTTTT.

The chain recombines TRBV15 with TRBJ2-5; TRBD1 or TRBD2 may be the D gene (6 bases each). Trimming pared 8 bases from V and 1 base from J, leaving 17 bases between. Germline V gene data show CDR1 as LNHNV and CDR2 as YYDKDF (reference sequence). The CDR3 is made up of 15 amino acids. This CDR3 reads CATRSSGAGQETQYF. In nucleotides, the CDR3 is TGTGCCACCCGTTCCTCGGGGGCAGGCCAAGAGACCCAGTACTTC.

This chain connects TRBV2 to TRBJ2-7; 7 bases align to TRBD1. J lost 7 bases, V lost 4 bases, and 10 bases had no gene match. From germline, CDR1 is SNHLY and CDR2 FYNNEI. The CDR3 totals 14 residues. CDR3 amino acids: CASSARDRTGEQYF. The CDR3 DNA is TGTGCCAGCAGTGCTCGGGACAGAACGGGAGAGCAGTACTTC.

The V and J genes are TRBV4-1 and TRBJ2-3; D is uncertain. The V end lost 2 bases, the J end lost 4 bases, and 13 bases lay between the germline ends. Germline V gives CDR1 MGHRA, CDR2 YSYEKL. The CDR3 consists of 15 residues. CDR3 DNA: TGCGCCAGCAGCCAAATCCCCCGACGGCCAGATACGCAGTATTTT. Protein: CASSQIPRRPDTQYF.

CDR3 sequence: CASSMSGVTQYF. CDR3 in DNA: TGTGCCAGCAGTATGTCCGGGGTGACCCAGTACTTC. This rearrangement joins TRBV27 to TRBJ2-5; D is possibly TRBD2 (5 bases). Trimming shortened V by 5 bases and J by 7 bases, and 11 bases separated the two germline ends. The CDR3 covers 12 residues. CDR1 is MNHEY and CDR2 is SMNVEV in the germline V gene (reference sequence).

This clone occurred once. The chain joins TRBV28 to TRBJ2-7; D may be TRBD2 (6 bases). CDR1 is MDHEN and CDR2 is SYDVKM in the germline V gene. The CDR3 sequence is 16 residues long. V lost 8 bases, J lost 3 bases, and 23 bases lay in between. The CDR3 spells CASRNHPGVADYEQYF. As DNA, the CDR3 is TGTGCCAGCCGGAACCACCCGGGGGTCGCCGACTACGAGCAGTACTTC.

The chain employs TRBV25-1 and TRBJ1-2, with D perhaps TRBD1 (6 bases). The CDR3 length is 14 residues. Germline lookup yields CDR1 MGHDK and CDR2 SYGVNS. Trimming stripped 3 bases from V and 5 bases from J, with 13 bases between. The CDR3 bases are TGTGCCAGCAGTGATTTAGGGGGAAGGTATGGCTACACCTTC. It specifies CASSDLGGRYGYTF.

The chain combines TRBV30 with TRBJ2-7; D tentatively reads TRBD1 or TRBD2 (6 bases each). Germline V CDR1 and CDR2: GTSNPN, SVGIG (reference sequence). Trimming cost V 0 bases and J 2 bases, with 11 bases left between them. The CDR3 contains 14 residues. CDR3 sequence: CAWSVRGPPYEQYF. DNA of the CDR3: TGTGCCTGGAGTGTACGGGGGCCGCCCTACGAGCAGTACTTC.

V usage is TRBV6-4 and J usage is TRBJ2-3, with D possibly matching TRBD1 (6 bases). The CDR3 is made up of 18 amino acids. CDR1 MRHNA and CDR2 SNTAGT come from the germline V gene. V lost 7 bases and J lost 8, with 31 bases in between. CDR3 nucleotide sequence: TGTGCCAGCAATACATTCTACGGGACAACTTCCACAGATGTTACGCAGTATTTT. Translating it yields CASNTFYGTTSTDVTQYF.

V gene TRBV7-3 combines with J gene TRBJ2-1; 8 nucleotides align to TRBD1. The trim removed 1 base at V and 9 bases at J, leaving 5 bases unmatched. Per the germline V gene, CDR1 is SGHTA and CDR2 is FQGTGA. The CDR3 runs 14 residues. CDR3 sequence reads: CASSLMGQVSEQFF. The CDR3 DNA reads TGTGCCAGCAGCTTAATGGGACAGGTCAGTGAGCAGTTCTTC.

This sequence joins TRBV28 and TRBJ1-3, with a tentative D call TRBD1 (6 bases). V lost 4 bases, J lost 0 bases, and 13 bases lay in between. Germline CDR1 and CDR2: MDHEN and SYDVKM. The CDR3 loop spans 16 amino acids. The CDR3 DNA reads TGTGCCAGCAGTTCCCCAAGGACAGACTCTGGAAACACCATATATTTT. Translation: CASSSPRTDSGNTIYF.

The V gene is TRBV30, the J gene TRBJ2-1, with D possibly matching TRBD2 (5 bases). Germline lookup yields CDR1 GTSNPN and CDR2 SVGIG (reference sequence). The CDR3 runs to 13 residues. Trimming removed 5 bases from V and 6 bases from J, with 14 bases in between. The CDR3 sequence is CAWVPGSGNEQFF. The DNA for the CDR3 is TGTGCCTGGGTCCCGGGGTCGGGCAATGAGCAGTTCTTC.

The chain couples TRBV5-1 to TRBJ2-3; D gene uncertain. This CDR3 contains 14 residues. The V gene lost 0 bases and the J gene lost 2 bases, with 7 bases spanning the gap. CDR1 and CDR2 from the germline V gene are SGHRS and YFSETQ. DNA of the CDR3: TGCGCCAGCAGCTTGGGACTTACCACAGATACGCAGTATTTT. Its translation is CASSLGLTTDTQYF.

The chain recombines TRBV13 with TRBJ1-2, with D possibly TRBD1 on 6 matching bases. The CDR3 covers 14 residues. Germline CDR1 is PRHDT and CDR2 is FYEKMQ (reference sequence). The V end was cut by 1 base, the J end by 2 bases, with 8 bases between. The CDR3: CASSLAGANYGYTF. The CDR3 nucleotides read TGTGCCAGCAGCTTAGCAGGGGCGAACTATGGCTACACCTTC.

V gene TRBV19 combines with J gene TRBJ1-1, with 7 bases aligning to TRBD1. The CDR3 runs to 15 residues. The junction had 10 bases not matched to a gene; V was cut back by 9 bases and J by 0 bases. Germline V gives CDR1 LNHDA, CDR2 SQIVND (reference sequence). As DNA, the CDR3 is TGTGCCAGCCGGGACAGATTGGCTATGAACACTGAAGCTTTCTTT. Its translation is CASRDRLAMNTEAFF.

This chain links TRBV28 with TRBJ2-4, with 11 bases lining up with TRBD1. Germline values: CDR1 MDHEN, CDR2 SYDVKM. The CDR3 is 14 amino acids. The junction had 6 bases not matched to a gene; V was cut back by 5 bases and J by 9 bases. The CDR3 here is CASSGGDRGSIQYF. The CDR3 DNA sequence: TGTGCCAGCAGTGGAGGGGACAGGGGGAGCATTCAGTACTTC.

V usage is TRBV5-1 and J usage is TRBJ1-4; D is uncertain. V dropped 1 base and J dropped 0 bases, with 10 bases sitting between them. Germline CDR1 reads SGHRS; CDR2 reads YFSETQ. The CDR3 has 16 amino acids. The CDR3 bases are TGCGCCAGCAGCTTGAATCAGCCTGCAACTAATGAAAAACTGTTTTTT. Translating it yields CASSLNQPATNEKLFF.

The gene calls are TRBV4-1 and TRBJ2-3; 12 positions agree with TRBD2. Germline loops: CDR1 MGHRA, CDR2 YSYEKL. The junction had 5 bases not matched to a gene; V was cut back by 1 base and J by 3 bases. The CDR3 covers 17 residues. As DNA, the CDR3 is TGCGCCAGCAGCCAAGCCTCACTAGCGGGGGGTACAGATACGCAGTATTTT. Translated, it gives CASSQASLAGGTDTQYF.

CDR3: CASSRQMGSLDTGELFF. DNA of the CDR3: TGTGCCAGCAGCCGGCAAATGGGCTCCTTGGATACCGGGGAGCTGTTTTTT. The chain recombines TRBV4-2 with TRBJ2-2; D gene unclear. Trimming removed 4 bases from V and 5 bases from J, with 20 bases in between. In germline, CDR1 is LGHNA, CDR2 YNFKEQ. The CDR3 is 17 amino acids.

The chain has TRBV5-4 and TRBJ1-1; possible D gene TRBD1, 5 bases. Trimming removed 0 bases at V and 0 bases at J, with 9 bases between. CDR1 SGHNT and CDR2 YYREEE come from the germline V gene (reference sequence). This CDR3 is built from 15 residues. CDR3: CASSLARGMNTEAFF. The CDR3 bases are TGTGCCAGCAGCTTGGCTAGGGGTATGAACACTGAAGCTTTCTTT.

In its sample, this clone was seen once. The rearrangement joins TRBV15 to TRBJ2-3, with no clear D. The CDR3 is 16 residues long. V was pared by 1 base and J by 4 bases, with 15 bases between. Germline loops: CDR1 LNHNV, CDR2 YYDKDF (reference sequence). This CDR3 is CATSRAGVPGADTQYF. The CDR3, as DNA: TGTGCCACCAGCAGAGCGGGCGTACCGGGTGCAGATACGCAGTATTTT.

The CDR3 loop is CASSEAGAPWDEQFF. Here the CDR3 DNA reads TGTGCCAGCAGTGAAGCGGGGGCTCCTTGGGATGAGCAGTTCTTC. V and J are TRBV6-1 and TRBJ2-1; a possible D gene is TRBD1 (6 bases). The CDR3 runs to 15 residues. Per the germline V gene, CDR1 is MNHNS and CDR2 is SASEGT. V lost 0 bases, J lost 8 bases, and 14 bases lay in between.

V is TRBV9 and J is TRBJ2-7; the match to TRBD2 covers 9 bases. Germline CDR1 and CDR2: SGDLS and YYNGEE. V gave up 0 bases and J gave up 5 bases; unmatched junction bases: 3. This CDR3 is built from 14 residues. CDR3 nucleotides: TGTGCCAGCAGCGTAGGTAGCGGGAGTCACGAGCAGTACTTC. Protein product: CASSVGSGSHEQYF. Full variable domain (missing parts from reference TRBV9 and TRBJ2-7): DSGVTQTPKHLITATGQRVTLRCSPRSGDLSVYWYQQSLDQGLQFLIQYYNGEERAKGNILERFSAQQFPDLHSELNLSSLELGDSALYFCASSVGSGSHEQYFGPGTRLTVT.

V gene TRBV5-5 combines with J gene TRBJ2-7; 12 nucleotides align to TRBD2. The trim removed 4 bases at V and 0 bases at J, leaving 14 bases unmatched. There are 19 residues in the CDR3. The germline V gene has CDR1 SGHKS and CDR2 YYEKEE (reference sequence). Written as DNA, the CDR3 is TGTGCCAGCAGCCTCAGGCCTGGGACTAGCGGGCCCAACTCCTACGAGCAGTACTTC. Residues: CASSLRPGTSGPNSYEQYF.

Remarks on this clone: Other DNA sequences in the sample encode the same CDR3. CDR3 in DNA: TGCAGCGTAGGGTCAGGCACAGATACGCAGTATTTT. The encoded protein is CSVGSGTDTQYF. The V and J genes are TRBV29-1 and TRBJ2-3; D uncertain. V was clipped by 6 bases and J by 1 base, with 8 bases between them. The length of the CDR3 is 12 residues. CDR1 and CDR2 (germline): SQVTM, ANQGSEA.